This T cell receptor beta chain was identified in a study of cytomegalovirus exposure and HLA in healthy donors. General study results and limits: As was reported, the classifier diagnosed cytomegalovirus status with high specificity and sensitivity. Rare sequences made up most TCRs, while some public TCRs were found in many donors. DRB1 showed the most TCR associations and HLA-C the fewest in a later analysis, as rates varied by HLA locus.

On this clone: Its specificity is unknown.

PCR employed 60 Vbeta and 13 Jbeta primers. Assay used: immunoSEQ multiplex PCR; TCRdb lists only in-frame clones, some missing. The sample shows around 150,000 clones, roughly 63% of them seen only once. This clonotype was sampled from an older woman in good health and CMV-seropositive. The sequenced sample consisted of PBMCs.

This CDR3 is CASSGQGQETQYF. DNA for the CDR3: TGTGCCAGCAGCGGGCAGGGCCAAGAGACCCAGTACTTC. V is TRBV9 and J is TRBJ2-5; a possible D gene is TRBD1 (5 bases). The germline CDR1 and CDR2 sequences are SGDLS and YYNGEE. The CDR3 covers 13 residues. Trimming left V 3 bases short and J 1 base short, with 7 bases between.